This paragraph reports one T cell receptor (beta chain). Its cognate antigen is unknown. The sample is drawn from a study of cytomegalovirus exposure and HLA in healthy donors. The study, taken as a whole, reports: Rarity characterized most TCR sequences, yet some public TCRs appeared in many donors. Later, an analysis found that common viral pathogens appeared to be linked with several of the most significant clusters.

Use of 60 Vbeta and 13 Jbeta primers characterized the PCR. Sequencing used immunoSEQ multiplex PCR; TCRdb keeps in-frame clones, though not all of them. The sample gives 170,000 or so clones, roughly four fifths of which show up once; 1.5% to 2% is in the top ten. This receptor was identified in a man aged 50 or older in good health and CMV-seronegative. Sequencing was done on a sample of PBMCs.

For the CDR3, the DNA is TGTGCCAGCTCACCAGGACAGATGAACACTGAAGCTTTCTTT. Translation gives CASSPGQMNTEAFF. The V and J genes are TRBV18 and TRBJ1-1; maybe TRBD1 (6 bases). CDR3 length equals 14 residues. With 2 bases removed from V and 0 bases from J, the gap between germline ends came to 7 bases. CDR1 is KGHSH and CDR2 is LQKENI in the germline V gene.